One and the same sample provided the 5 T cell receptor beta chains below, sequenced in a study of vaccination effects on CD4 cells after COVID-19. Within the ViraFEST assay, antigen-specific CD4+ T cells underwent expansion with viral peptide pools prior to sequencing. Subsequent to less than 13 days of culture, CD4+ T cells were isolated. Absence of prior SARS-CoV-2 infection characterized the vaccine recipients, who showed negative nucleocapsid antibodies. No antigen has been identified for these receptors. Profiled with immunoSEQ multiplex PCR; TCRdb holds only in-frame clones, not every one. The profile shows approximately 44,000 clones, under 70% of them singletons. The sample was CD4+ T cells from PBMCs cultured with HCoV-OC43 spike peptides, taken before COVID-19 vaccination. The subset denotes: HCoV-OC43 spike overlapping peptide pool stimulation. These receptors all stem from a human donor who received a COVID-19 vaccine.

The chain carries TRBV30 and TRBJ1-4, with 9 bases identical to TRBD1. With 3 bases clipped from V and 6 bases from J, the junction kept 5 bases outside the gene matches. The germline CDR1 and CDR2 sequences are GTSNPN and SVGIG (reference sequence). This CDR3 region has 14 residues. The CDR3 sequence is CAWSLRQGDEKLFF. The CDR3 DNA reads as TGTGCCTGGAGCCTTAGACAGGGGGATGAAAAACTGTTTTTT.

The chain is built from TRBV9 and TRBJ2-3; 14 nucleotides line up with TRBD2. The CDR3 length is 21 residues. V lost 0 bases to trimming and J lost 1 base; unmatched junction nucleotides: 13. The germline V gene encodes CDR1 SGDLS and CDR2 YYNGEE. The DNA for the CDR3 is TGTGCCAGCAGCGTAGGCTTGACTAGCGGGAGGGCCATGGTTGGCACAGATACGCAGTATTTT. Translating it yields CASSVGLTSGRAMVGTDTQYF.

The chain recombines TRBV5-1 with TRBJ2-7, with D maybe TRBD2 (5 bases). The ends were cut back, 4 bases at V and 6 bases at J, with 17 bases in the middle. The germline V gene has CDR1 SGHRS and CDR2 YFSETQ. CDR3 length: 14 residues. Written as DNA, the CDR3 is TGCGCCAGCAGCCCCGACGAGGGTAGGGTCGAGCAGTACTTC. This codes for CASSPDEGRVEQYF.

The CDR3 here is CASSAGVGAYNSPLHF. DNA for the CDR3: TGCGCCAGCAGTGCAGGGGTAGGGGCTTATAATTCACCCCTCCACTTT. This chain uses TRBV10-2 with TRBJ1-6; a weak D match, TRBD1 (6 bases). V was cut by 4 bases and J by 4 bases, with 14 bases left in between. The germline V gene encodes CDR1 WSHSY and CDR2 SAAADI. The CDR3 is 16 amino acids.

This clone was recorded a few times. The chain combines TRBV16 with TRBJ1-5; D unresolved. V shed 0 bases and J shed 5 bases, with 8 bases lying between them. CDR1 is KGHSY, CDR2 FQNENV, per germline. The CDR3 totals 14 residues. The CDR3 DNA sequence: TGTGCCAGCAGCCAATCGACGTCCGATCAGCCCCAGCATTTT. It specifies CASSQSTSDQPQHF.